The next 9 T cell receptor beta chains were all read from a single sample in a study of T cell repertoires in cytomegalovirus infection. TCRdb re-derived calls from the reads in MiXCR, one entry per CDR3 protein. Here the sample spans 27,000 or so distinct CDR3 sequences, around 20% being singletons. No antigen has been identified for these receptors. The source material was CD8+ T cells from cultured PBMCs, sampled from culture after CMV antigen stimulation. The receptor source for this set is a human donor in good health (CMV status not recorded). Some clones in this sample may be carry-over from other donors' samples.

This clonotype has just a few counts. The chain uses TRBV7-2 and TRBJ2-3; 9 bases line up with TRBD2. The trim removed 3 bases at V and 2 bases at J, leaving 3 bases unmatched. Germline lookup yields CDR1 SGHTA and CDR2 FQGNSA. The CDR3 consists of 15 residues. For the CDR3, the DNA is TGTGCCAGCAGCTTCCTAGCGGGGTACACAGATACGCAGTATTTT. It specifies CASSFLAGYTDTQYF.

The V gene is TRBV20-1, the J gene TRBJ2-7, with 7 nucleotides matching TRBD1. Germline CDR1 and CDR2: DFQATT and SNEGSKA (reference sequence). CDR3 length: 14 amino acids. Germline trimming cut 6 bases from V and 0 bases from J; bases unmatched to any gene: 8. This chain's CDR3 is CSAKKGANSYEQYF. CDR3 in DNA: TGCAGTGCCAAAAAGGGGGCGAACTCCTACGAGCAGTACTTC.

This clonotype was seen more than once but under ten times. The rearrangement links TRBV5-1 to TRBJ1-3; tentative D call: TRBD1 (5 bases). The CDR3 is 14 amino acids. Germline-derived CDR1 and CDR2 are SGHRS and YFSETQ. Between the trimmed V and J ends, which lost 0 bases and 4 bases, there was a span of 8 bases. The CDR3 DNA sequence: TGCGCCAGCAGCTTGGGGGGGTCCGGAAACACCATATATTTT. Encoded protein: CASSLGGSGNTIYF. The whole variable domain, filled in from reference TRBV5-1 and TRBJ1-3, reads KAGVTQTPRYLIKTRGQQVTLSCSPISGHRSVSWYQQTPGQGLQFLFEYFSETQRNKGNFPGRFSGRQFSNSRSEMNVSTLELGDSALYLCASSLGGSGNTIYFGEGSWLTVV.

This chain connects TRBV27 to TRBJ2-2; the D is unclear. CDR3 length equals 16 residues. Trimming pared 5 bases from V and 0 bases from J, leaving 13 bases between. Germline-derived CDR1 and CDR2 are MNHEY and SMNVEV (reference sequence). CDR3: CASSPPDRTNTGELFF. The DNA for the CDR3 is TGTGCCAGCAGTCCACCGGACCGAACGAACACCGGGGAGCTGTTTTTT.

This clonotype was picked up a small number of times. The rearrangement uses TRBV7-3 and TRBJ2-3; TRBD2 matches at 9 bases. Germline V gives CDR1 SGHTA, CDR2 FQGTGA. This CDR3 is 16 amino acids long. The V gene end was trimmed by 2 bases and the J gene end by 5 bases; junction bases not matched to a gene: 8. The CDR3 nucleotides read TGTGCCAGCAGCTTAGCGGGAGGGCCAATGAGAGATACGCAGTATTTT. Translating gives CASSLAGGPMRDTQYF.

V gene TRBV5-1 combines with J gene TRBJ2-5; 10 bases are shared with TRBD2. The CDR3 totals 17 residues. V lost 0 bases and J lost 4; bases outside the gene matches: 9. The V gene's germline CDR1 is SGHRS and CDR2 YFSETQ. The CDR3 coding sequence is TGCGCCAGCAGCTTGGTCGCTAGCGGGAGAGTGGGAGAGACCCAGTACTTC. Its translation is CASSLVASGRVGETQYF.

The chain has TRBV7-9 and TRBJ1-2, with D uncertain. The CDR3 contains 14 residues. V was shortened by 2 bases and J by 2 bases, with 9 bases between the two germline ends. CDR1 is SEHNR and CDR2 is FQNEAQ in the germline V gene (reference sequence). The chain's CDR3 is CASSLNSLNYGYTF. CDR3 in DNA: TGTGCCAGCAGCTTAAATAGTTTAAACTATGGCTACACCTTC.

The CDR3 sequence: CASSLRSWREECDEQFF. In DNA, the CDR3 is TGTGCCAGCAGCTTACGTTCGTGGCGGGAGGAGTGCGATGAGCAGTTCTTC. The chain is built from TRBV7-9 and TRBJ2-1; 8 bases fit TRBD2. The CDR3 length is 17 residues. Trimming cost V 2 bases and J 8 bases; bases outside gene matches: 14. CDR1 and CDR2 (germline): SEHNR, FQNEAQ (reference sequence).

The chain links TRBV19 to TRBJ2-7; 8 nucleotides line up with TRBD2. Trimming removed 5 bases from V and 0 bases from J; junction bases left unmatched: 12. CDR1 is LNHDA and CDR2 is SQIVND in the germline V gene (reference sequence). The CDR3 contains 17 residues. The CDR3 sequence is CASSSSLGGGLSYEQYF. CDR3 DNA sequence: TGTGCCAGTAGTTCCTCCCTAGGCGGGGGGCTCTCCTACGAGCAGTACTTC.